This T cell receptor beta chain comes out of a study of T cell responses to AZD1222 COVID-19 vaccine. Assay: immunoSEQ multiplex PCR; the TCRdb copy retains only in-frame clones and omits some. The sample includes over 75,000 clones, 85% to 90% of them seen just once. Samples with a second dose at about 4 or about 12 weeks were pooled together. Unmatched junction bases numbered 4, after V lost 3 bases and J lost 6 bases. The CDR3 consists of 14 residues. Germline lookup yields CDR1 KGHDR and CDR2 SFDVKD. The receptor comes from an adult who received the AZD1222 COVID-19 vaccine. The input for sequencing was peripheral blood, taken 28 days after the second AZD1222 dose. The chain couples TRBV24-1 to TRBJ1-2, with 9 bases lining up with TRBD1. The CDR3 here is CATSDGTGFHGYTF. For the CDR3, the DNA is TGTGCCACCAGTGATGGGACAGGGTTTCATGGCTACACCTTC.